This T cell receptor (beta chain) appears in the sequencing data of a study of blood T cell repertoires in COVID-19. The CDR3 covers 16 residues. Per the germline V gene, CDR1 is KGHSH and CDR2 is LQKENI. V shed 6 bases, J shed 4 bases, and the junction held 4 bases outside the gene matches. Original handling: Amplified reference gene primers provided the basis for estimating nucleated cell counts. Data came from immunoSEQ multiplex PCR; TCRdb stores just in-frame clones and leaves some out. That table is the source of V, J and clone size, and D and trimming were worked out from the DNA. The data show about 490,000 clones, approximately 85% seen once.

This receptor was obtained from a human donor in a cohort sampled during active COVID-19. The chain recombines TRBV18 with TRBJ2-1; 15 bases line up with TRBD2. The material sequenced was peripheral blood. The CDR3 coding sequence is TGTGCCAGCTCCCTGGGGACTAGCGGGGGGTACAATGAGCAGTTCTTC. Translated, it gives CASSLGTSGGYNEQFF.